Listed below are T cell receptor beta chains from one sample, sequenced in a study of neoadjuvant anti-PD-1 for oral cavity cancer. Libraries were prepared by immunoSEQ multiplex PCR; TCRdb keeps only in-frame clonotypes and omits some of them. The sample includes about 68,000 clones, roughly 81% of them seen just once. Source: PBMCs, taken after nivolumab (anti-PD-1) treatment. The receptors here all came from a person aged 35 to 85 with oral cavity squamous cell carcinoma. Each CDR3 is given with its conserved first and last residue. D genes are given only for firm matches. Clone size is shown for a subset of rows, as once, few, many or a class of expanded clone.

clone_size: NA; j_call: TRBJ2-1; d_call: TRBD2; v_call: TRBV9; cdr3_length: 16; cdr3_nt: TGTGCCAGCAGCTCCTCCGGGACTAGCGGTAACAATGAGCAGTTCTTC; cdr3_aa: CASSSSGTSGNNEQFF
clone_size: NA; j_call: TRBJ1-1; d_call: NA; v_call: TRBV6-6; cdr3_length: 16; cdr3_nt: TGTGCCAGCAGTTACTTAACCCCGGGCGGGGACACTGAAGCTTTCTTT; cdr3_aa: CASSYLTPGGDTEAFF
clone_size: NA; j_call: TRBJ2-5; d_call: TRBD2; v_call: TRBV27; cdr3_length: 16; cdr3_nt: TGTGCCAGCAAGGGTTGGTCGGGCGGGAGGCAAGAGACCCAGTACTTC; cdr3_aa: CASKGWSGGRQETQYF
clone_size: once; j_call: TRBJ1-1; d_call: NA; v_call: TRBV10-1; cdr3_length: 13; cdr3_nt: TGCGCCAGCAGCGTGACAGTGAACACTGAAGCTTTCTTT; cdr3_aa: CASSVTVNTEAFF
clone_size: NA; j_call: TRBJ2-3; d_call: TRBD2; v_call: TRBV7-3; cdr3_length: 15; cdr3_nt: TGTGCCAGCAGCCCGACTAGCGGGAGTGGAGATACGCAGTATTTT; cdr3_aa: CASSPTSGSGDTQYF
clone_size: NA; j_call: TRBJ2-7; d_call: TRBD2; v_call: TRBV28; cdr3_length: 14; cdr3_nt: TGTGCCGCAGGGAGGGCGCGCGCCTCCTACGAGCAGTACTTC; cdr3_aa: CAAGRARASYEQYF
clone_size: NA; j_call: TRBJ2-3; d_call: TRBD1; v_call: TRBV19; cdr3_length: 15; cdr3_nt: TGTGCCAGTAGGGCAGGGGGCGGAGGCACAGATACGCAGTATTTT; cdr3_aa: CASRAGGGGTDTQYF
clone_size: NA; j_call: TRBJ2-2; d_call: TRBD2; v_call: TRBV11-2; cdr3_length: 18; cdr3_nt: TGTGCCAGCAGCTTATTCCTTTCAGCGGGGGTTCACACCGGGGAGCTGTTTTTT; cdr3_aa: CASSLFLSAGVHTGELFF
clone_size: NA; j_call: TRBJ2-2; d_call: TRBD1; v_call: TRBV10-3; cdr3_length: 14; cdr3_nt: TGTGCCGTATCCGGGACAGGGAACACCGGGGAGCTGTTTTTT; cdr3_aa: CAVSGTGNTGELFF
clone_size: NA; j_call: TRBJ1-5; d_call: NA; v_call: TRBV28; cdr3_length: 14; cdr3_nt: TGTGCCAGCAGTTTAATGGGTCCTGGGCAGCCCCAGCATTTT; cdr3_aa: CASSLMGPGQPQHF
clone_size: NA; j_call: TRBJ1-5; d_call: TRBD1; v_call: TRBV28; cdr3_length: 15; cdr3_nt: TGTGCCAGCAGGCCTTCAGGGGGAAGCAATCAGCCCCAGCATTTT; cdr3_aa: CASRPSGGSNQPQHF
clone_size: NA; j_call: TRBJ1-1; d_call: NA; v_call: TRBV30; cdr3_length: 13; cdr3_nt: TGTGCCTGGAGTCTCCTGGGGAACACTGAAGCTTTCTTT; cdr3_aa: CAWSLLGNTEAFF
clone_size: NA; j_call: TRBJ2-7; d_call: TRBD2; v_call: TRBV5-4; cdr3_length: 17; cdr3_nt: TGTGCCAGCAGCATGGGACTAGCGGGAGGTTCCCCCTACGAGCAGTACTTC; cdr3_aa: CASSMGLAGGSPYEQYF
clone_size: NA; j_call: TRBJ2-1; d_call: NA; v_call: TRBV11-1; cdr3_length: 13; cdr3_nt: TGTGCCAGCAGCTTGGCAGCATACAATGAGCAGTTCTTC; cdr3_aa: CASSLAAYNEQFF
clone_size: NA; j_call: TRBJ2-5; d_call: TRBD2; v_call: TRBV7-9; cdr3_length: 13; cdr3_nt: TGTGCCAGCAGCGTCCTAGCGGGGGGGCTATGGAACTTC; cdr3_aa: CASSVLAGGLWNF
clone_size: NA; j_call: TRBJ2-1; d_call: NA; v_call: TRBV14; cdr3_length: 13; cdr3_nt: TGTGCCAGCAGCCGGGACTTCTACAATGAGCAGTTCTTC; cdr3_aa: CASSRDFYNEQFF
clone_size: NA; j_call: TRBJ2-2; d_call: NA; v_call: TRBV2; cdr3_length: 15; cdr3_nt: TGTGCCAGCAGGGGGGTTTCAATTTTCACCGGGGAGCTGTTTTTT; cdr3_aa: CASRGVSIFTGELFF
clone_size: NA; j_call: TRBJ1-2; d_call: NA; v_call: TRBV7-9; cdr3_length: 15; cdr3_nt: TGTGCCAGCAGTGACCCGAATTCTGCTTCCTATGGCTACACCTTC; cdr3_aa: CASSDPNSASYGYTF
clone_size: NA; j_call: TRBJ2-7; d_call: NA; v_call: TRBV5-1; cdr3_length: 13; cdr3_nt: TGCGCCAGCAGCCCGACGGGCTCCTACGAGCAGTACTTC; cdr3_aa: CASSPTGSYEQYF
clone_size: NA; j_call: TRBJ1-5; d_call: NA; v_call: TRBV15; cdr3_length: 14; cdr3_nt: TGTGCCACCAGCCGCGGCCATAGCAATCAGCCCCAGCATTTT; cdr3_aa: CATSRGHSNQPQHF
clone_size: NA; j_call: TRBJ2-2; d_call: NA; v_call: TRBV28; cdr3_length: 15; cdr3_nt: TGTGCCAGCAGCTACAGTCTCCTCAACACCGGGGAGCTGTTTTTT; cdr3_aa: CASSYSLLNTGELFF
clone_size: NA; j_call: TRBJ2-7; d_call: NA; v_call: TRBV6-1; cdr3_length: 13; cdr3_nt: TGTGCCAGCGGGGTAGGGTTCCCCTACGAGCAGTACTTC; cdr3_aa: CASGVGFPYEQYF
clone_size: NA; j_call: TRBJ2-7; d_call: TRBD1; v_call: TRBV30; cdr3_length: 14; cdr3_nt: TGTGCCTGGAGTACCGGGACAGGGACTGACGAGCAGTACTTC; cdr3_aa: CAWSTGTGTDEQYF
clone_size: NA; j_call: TRBJ2-3; d_call: NA; v_call: TRBV27; cdr3_length: 12; cdr3_nt: TGTGCCAGCCGATCCCCGGGAGATACGCAGTATTTT; cdr3_aa: CASRSPGDTQYF
clone_size: NA; j_call: TRBJ1-2; d_call: NA; v_call: TRBV6-4; cdr3_length: 12; cdr3_nt: TGTGCCAGCTCCCTCCTCGTCCATGGCTACACCTTC; cdr3_aa: CASSLLVHGYTF
clone_size: NA; j_call: TRBJ2-7; d_call: NA; v_call: TRBV5-4; cdr3_length: 12; cdr3_nt: TGTGCCAGCAGCTCGCCGACCAACGAGCAGTACTTC; cdr3_aa: CASSSPTNEQYF
clone_size: NA; j_call: TRBJ2-7; d_call: TRBD1; v_call: TRBV7-9; cdr3_length: 15; cdr3_nt: TGTGCCAGCAGCTTAGGGACAGGGCCTTCCTACGAGCAGTACTTC; cdr3_aa: CASSLGTGPSYEQYF
clone_size: NA; j_call: TRBJ1-5; d_call: NA; v_call: TRBV6-5; cdr3_length: 13; cdr3_nt: TGTGCCAGCAGCGCTTATAGCAATCAGCCCCAGCATTTT; cdr3_aa: CASSAYSNQPQHF
clone_size: NA; j_call: TRBJ2-7; d_call: NA; v_call: TRBV21-1; cdr3_length: 15; cdr3_nt: TGTGCCAGCTTATCTTCGGGAGATGCTACGGGGGAGCAGTACTTC; cdr3_aa: CASLSSGDATGEQYF
clone_size: NA; j_call: TRBJ1-5; d_call: NA; v_call: TRBV6-5; cdr3_length: 12; cdr3_nt: TGTGCCAGCGGGCAACCCAATCAGCCCCAGCATTTT; cdr3_aa: CASGQPNQPQHF
clone_size: NA; j_call: TRBJ2-5; d_call: TRBD2; v_call: TRBV7-8; cdr3_length: 15; cdr3_nt: TGTGCCAGCAGCCTAGGGGCTAGCGGGTGGGAGACCCAGTACTTC; cdr3_aa: CASSLGASGWETQYF
clone_size: NA; j_call: TRBJ2-2; d_call: TRBD1; v_call: TRBV10-3; cdr3_length: 16; cdr3_nt: TGTGCCATCACCGAGGACAGGTCACAGGCCACCGGGGAGCTGTTTTTT; cdr3_aa: CAITEDRSQATGELFF
clone_size: NA; j_call: TRBJ2-5; d_call: TRBD2; v_call: TRBV6-1; cdr3_length: 14; cdr3_nt: TGTGCCAGCAGTGACGGCGGGAGGGAAGAGACCCAGTACTTC; cdr3_aa: CASSDGGREETQYF
clone_size: NA; j_call: TRBJ2-3; d_call: NA; v_call: TRBV21-1; cdr3_length: 15; cdr3_nt: TGTGCCAGCAGCAAAGGATGGGGAGGCACAGATACGCAGTATTTT; cdr3_aa: CASSKGWGGTDTQYF
clone_size: NA; j_call: TRBJ2-3; d_call: NA; v_call: TRBV19; cdr3_length: 14; cdr3_nt: TGTGCCAGTAGTATGATGGACTCCACAGATACGCAGTATTTT; cdr3_aa: CASSMMDSTDTQYF
clone_size: NA; j_call: TRBJ1-4; d_call: NA; v_call: TRBV11-3; cdr3_length: 17; cdr3_nt: TGTGCCAGCAGCTCCATCCGAGGCCTCCTAGGTAGAGAAAAACTGTTTTTT; cdr3_aa: CASSSIRGLLGREKLFF
clone_size: NA; j_call: TRBJ2-1; d_call: NA; v_call: TRBV6-1; cdr3_length: 13; cdr3_nt: TGTGCCAGCAGTTCAACAGGGTACAATGAGCAGTTCTTC; cdr3_aa: CASSSTGYNEQFF
clone_size: NA; j_call: TRBJ2-7; d_call: TRBD2; v_call: TRBV4-1; cdr3_length: 15; cdr3_nt: TGCGCCAGCAGCCAAGGGTATTCGGGAGGTGCCGAGCAGTACTTC; cdr3_aa: CASSQGYSGGAEQYF
clone_size: once; j_call: TRBJ1-3; d_call: TRBD1; v_call: TRBV5-1; cdr3_length: 14; cdr3_nt: TGCGCCAGCAGCCGGGACAGGGGGCAAAACACCATATATTTT; cdr3_aa: CASSRDRGQNTIYF
clone_size: NA; j_call: TRBJ1-4; d_call: TRBD1; v_call: TRBV6-1; cdr3_length: 14; cdr3_nt: TGTGCCAGCAGTGAGGAGGGGGCGCGCGAAAAACTGTTTTTT; cdr3_aa: CASSEEGAREKLFF
clone_size: NA; j_call: TRBJ2-1; d_call: NA; v_call: TRBV5-4; cdr3_length: 12; cdr3_nt: TGTGCCAGCAGCTCGACCGCAAATGAGCAGTTCTTC; cdr3_aa: CASSSTANEQFF
clone_size: once; j_call: TRBJ2-1; d_call: TRBD2; v_call: TRBV19; cdr3_length: 15; cdr3_nt: TGTGCCAGTAATACACCCGGGACTAGGGACAATGAGCAGTTCTTC; cdr3_aa: CASNTPGTRDNEQFF
clone_size: NA; j_call: TRBJ2-7; d_call: NA; v_call: TRBV6-5; cdr3_length: 15; cdr3_nt: TGTGCCAGCAGTTACCAAGACAGGCCTAACTACGAGCAGTACTTC; cdr3_aa: CASSYQDRPNYEQYF
clone_size: NA; j_call: TRBJ2-5; d_call: NA; v_call: TRBV6-5; cdr3_length: 13; cdr3_nt: TGTGCCAGCAGTTACGGCGGGAAAGAGACCCAGTACTTC; cdr3_aa: CASSYGGKETQYF
clone_size: once; j_call: TRBJ1-4; d_call: TRBD1; v_call: TRBV2; cdr3_length: 14; cdr3_nt: TGTGCCAGCAGTGAGGGGACAGTCGGTGAAAAACTGTTTTTT; cdr3_aa: CASSEGTVGEKLFF
clone_size: once; j_call: TRBJ2-3; d_call: TRBD2; v_call: TRBV9; cdr3_length: 16; cdr3_nt: TGTGCCAGCAGCGTAGTGGCTAGCGGGCTCACAGATACGCAGTATTTT; cdr3_aa: CASSVVASGLTDTQYF
clone_size: NA; j_call: TRBJ1-3; d_call: TRBD1; v_call: TRBV5-1; cdr3_length: 15; cdr3_nt: TGCGCCAGCAGATTCCAGACAGGGACTGGAAACACCATATATTTT; cdr3_aa: CASRFQTGTGNTIYF
clone_size: NA; j_call: TRBJ1-1; d_call: TRBD1; v_call: TRBV6-5; cdr3_length: 14; cdr3_nt: TGTGCCAGCACCTTGGTTAGGGGGCGCACTGAAGCTTTCTTT; cdr3_aa: CASTLVRGRTEAFF
clone_size: NA; j_call: TRBJ2-6; d_call: TRBD1; v_call: TRBV5-6; cdr3_length: 16; cdr3_nt: TGTGCCAGCAGCTTCAGGACAGGTTCGGGGGCCAACGTCCTGACTTTC; cdr3_aa: CASSFRTGSGANVLTF
clone_size: NA; j_call: TRBJ1-1; d_call: NA; v_call: TRBV5-1; cdr3_length: 14; cdr3_nt: TGCGCCAGCAGTTTTGGACCTGGGGCCACTGAAGCTTTCTTT; cdr3_aa: CASSFGPGATEAFF
clone_size: NA; j_call: TRBJ1-5; d_call: NA; v_call: TRBV30; cdr3_length: 13; cdr3_nt: TGTGCCTGGAGTGTAAATAGCAATCAGCCCCAGCATTTT; cdr3_aa: CAWSVNSNQPQHF
clone_size: NA; j_call: TRBJ1-5; d_call: TRBD1; v_call: TRBV30; cdr3_length: 15; cdr3_nt: TGTGCCTGGAGTATTGGACAGGGGATCGGTCAGCCCCAGCATTTT; cdr3_aa: CAWSIGQGIGQPQHF
clone_size: NA; j_call: TRBJ2-7; d_call: TRBD2; v_call: TRBV11-2; cdr3_length: 13; cdr3_nt: TGTGCCAGCAGCACCCCAGGACTAGTGAGGCAGTACTTC; cdr3_aa: CASSTPGLVRQYF
clone_size: once; j_call: TRBJ2-5; d_call: NA; v_call: TRBV25-1; cdr3_length: 16; cdr3_nt: TGTGCCAGCAGTGAATCGGTCACGGAGCCAAAAGAGACCCAGTACTTC; cdr3_aa: CASSESVTEPKETQYF
clone_size: NA; j_call: TRBJ1-1; d_call: NA; v_call: TRBV5-1; cdr3_length: 16; cdr3_nt: TGCGCCAGCAGCTTGGCCGGGGGGCCGGTGAACACTGAAGCTTTCTTT; cdr3_aa: CASSLAGGPVNTEAFF